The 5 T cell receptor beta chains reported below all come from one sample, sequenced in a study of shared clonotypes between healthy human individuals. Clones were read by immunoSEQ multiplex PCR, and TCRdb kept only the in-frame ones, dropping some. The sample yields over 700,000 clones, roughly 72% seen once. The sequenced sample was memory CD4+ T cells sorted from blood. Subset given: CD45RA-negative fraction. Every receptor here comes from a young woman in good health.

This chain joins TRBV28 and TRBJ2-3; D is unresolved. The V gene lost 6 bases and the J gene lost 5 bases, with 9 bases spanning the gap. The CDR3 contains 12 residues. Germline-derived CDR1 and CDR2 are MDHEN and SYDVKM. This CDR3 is CASRRGRDTQYF. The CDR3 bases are TGTGCCAGCAGGAGAGGACGAGATACGCAGTATTTT.

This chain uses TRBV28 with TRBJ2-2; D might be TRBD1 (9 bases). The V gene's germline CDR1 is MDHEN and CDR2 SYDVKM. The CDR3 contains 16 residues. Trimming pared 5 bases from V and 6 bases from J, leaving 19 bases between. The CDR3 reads CASSAGGQGLSGELFF. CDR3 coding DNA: TGTGCCAGCAGTGCGGGGGGACAGGGTTTGTCCGGGGAGCTGTTTTTT.

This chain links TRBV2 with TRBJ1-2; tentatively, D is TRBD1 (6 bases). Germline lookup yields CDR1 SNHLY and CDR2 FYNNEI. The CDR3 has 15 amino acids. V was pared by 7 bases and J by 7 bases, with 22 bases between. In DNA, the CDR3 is TGTGCCAGCATTACCGACAGGCCGGATACCGGTGGCTACACCTTC. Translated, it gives CASITDRPDTGGYTF.

The CDR3 loop is CASSLVSGKKTGELFF. The CDR3 region has the DNA TGTGCCAGCAGCTTAGTGTCAGGAAAAAAGACGGGGGAGCTGTTTTTT. The chain uses TRBV11-2 and TRBJ2-2; no firm D call. The CDR3 has 16 residues. Germline V CDR1 and CDR2: SGHAT, FQNNGV. Trimming cost V 1 base and J 8 bases, with 17 bases left between them. Full variable domain (outside the CDR3, taken from reference TRBV11-2 and TRBJ2-2): EAGVAQSPRYKIIEKRQSVAFWCNPISGHATLYWYQQILGQGPKLLIQFQNNGVVDDSQLPKDRFSAERLKGVDSTLKIQPAKLEDSAVYLCASSLVSGKKTGELFFGEGSRLTVL.

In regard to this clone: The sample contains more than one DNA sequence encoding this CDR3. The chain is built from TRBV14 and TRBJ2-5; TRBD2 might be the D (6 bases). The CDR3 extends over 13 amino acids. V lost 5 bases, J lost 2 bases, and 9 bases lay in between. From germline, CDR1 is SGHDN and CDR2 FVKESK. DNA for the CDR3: TGTGCCAGCAGCTTTAGCGGTCAAGAGACCCAGTACTTC. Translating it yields CASSFSGQETQYF.